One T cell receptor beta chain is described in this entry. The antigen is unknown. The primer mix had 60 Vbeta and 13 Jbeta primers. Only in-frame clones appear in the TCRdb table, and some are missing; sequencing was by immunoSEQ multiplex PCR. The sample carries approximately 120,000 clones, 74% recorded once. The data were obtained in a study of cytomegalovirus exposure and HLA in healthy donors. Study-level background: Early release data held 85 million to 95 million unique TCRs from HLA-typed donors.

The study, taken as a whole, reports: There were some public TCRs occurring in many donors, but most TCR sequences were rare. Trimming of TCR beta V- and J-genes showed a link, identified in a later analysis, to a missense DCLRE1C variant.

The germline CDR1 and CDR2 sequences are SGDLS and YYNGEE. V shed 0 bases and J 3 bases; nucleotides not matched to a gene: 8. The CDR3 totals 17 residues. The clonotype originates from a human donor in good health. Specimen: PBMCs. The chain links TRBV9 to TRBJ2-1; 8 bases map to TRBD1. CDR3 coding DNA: TGTGCCAGCAGCGTAGAAATTGGCACAGGGGGCTACAATGAGCAGTTCTTC. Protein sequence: CASSVEIGTGGYNEQFF.